Below, one T cell receptor beta chain is given with its context. No cognate antigen has been identified for it. Base qualities were left out, and no much larger clone turns up one base away. The entry originates in a study of cytomegalovirus exposure and HLA in healthy donors (dated by TCRdb to about 2017). Background for the entire study: An earlier analysis of fewer than 750 of the donors reported 276 Gb of sequence data and 95 million to 140 million unique TCR beta sequences obtained from about 170 million T cells. In a later analysis, previously published TCR beta repertoires from 600 to 850 donors were re-analyzed and high-resolution HLA genotyping was added so that TCR occurrence patterns could be studied. In the later analysis, no new phenotypic data were used to find candidate immune exposures; instead, reliance was placed on TCR beta sequences and their occurrence across donors. An earlier analysis of around 640 of the donors used high-throughput TCR beta sequencing to judge whether each TCR beta V gene segment behaved as functional or pseudogenic. In a later genetic analysis, genome-wide SNP genotypes for about three fifths of the 666 donors were used, and that subset was treated as a discovery cohort. The study aimed to test whether signatures of past pathogen exposure could be identified by cataloging public T cell receptors. The T cell repertoires of 666 subjects were profiled by immunosequencing and related to cytomegalovirus serostatus. High-throughput TCR immunosequencing, statistical association of individual TCRs with disease status, and machine learning were combined to predict cytomegalovirus infection status. Among 350 to 400 genotyped donors of the cohort, an average of about 240,000 unique TCR beta nucleotide sequences were sequenced per donor, roughly 20% of them non-productive. Of the approximately 400 genotyped donors, over 70% fell in the genetic ancestry cluster associated with self-reported Caucasian donors. Class I and class II HLA loci were covered by the typing at four-digit resolution. Roughly 5 DR-DQ haplotypes were handled as single units for association and clustering, since linkage in the cohort was strong. All discovery cohort repertoires had been generated on a single sequencing platform. Donor age, sex, ethnicity and CMV serostatus were compiled alongside the repertoire data. Approximately 300 gigabases of sequencing data and around 90 million unique TCR sequences made up an early release that covered over 550 HLA-typed donors. Besides the first cohort of some 670 subjects, a separate validation cohort made up of 120 different subjects was used. The number of typed donors differed by locus: roughly 629-640 for A, B, C, DRB1 and DQB1; about 520 for DQA1; around 610 for DPA1; and around 450 for DPB1. What the authors observed across the whole study: A total of fewer than 200 TCR beta chains were listed by the study as associated with cytomegalovirus. A later analysis found that most CMV-associated TCR beta chains appeared HLA-restricted, with HLA associations seemingly driven largely by CMV exposure. Because some donors lacked HLA typing at each locus, the association tests relied only on the typed subset. In a later analysis, HLA-associated TCR beta chains were found to be more clonally expanded and to have lower generation probabilities than equally common non-associated chains. A later analysis reported that several top co-occurrence clusters appeared linked to parvovirus B19, influenza, CMV and Epstein-Barr virus. Specific HLA alleles were associated with roughly 17,000 TCR beta sequences at a false discovery rate of 0.05 in a later analysis. Some IMGT-functional V segments, including TRBV6-2 and TRBV6-3, could not be distinguished by the 87-base-pair reads and were therefore excluded. Compared with the approximately 700-donor mean, donors in an Asian-associated ancestry cluster had fewer N-insertions in productive TCRs, according to a later genetic analysis. In an earlier analysis of about 600 of the donors, most TCR beta V segments appeared in productive rearrangements about 87% or about 30% of the time, broadly matching IMGT annotations. Three of the identified cytomegalovirus-associated TCR beta chains were confirmed in vitro to be specific for cytomegalovirus antigens. A further reported finding was that TCR beta sequences accurately predicted the HLA-A and HLA-B alleles for most subjects in the first cohort. The authors suggested that the approach could potentially be generalized to other disease states and immunological phenotypes. Because counts were too low, approximately 15 rarely observed V segments, including chromosome 9 orphons, were excluded from the earlier analysis of roughly 580 of the donors. Linkage disequilibrium might explain the correlated functional status among segregating V segments, but an unknown experimental factor could not be excluded. According to a later analysis, TCR association rates differed among HLA loci, with DRB1 alleles showing the most associated TCRs and HLA-C alleles showing the fewest. An association between a missense DCLRE1C variant and V-gene and J-gene trimming of TCR beta chains was found in a later genetic analysis and replicated in an independent cohort. Roughly uniform sequencing depth across donors was assumed in presence/absence analyses, although this assumption may not hold. Most TCR sequences were seen in very few donors, while some public TCRs were found in many individuals. In this cohort, only TCR beta chains were sequenced, and detectable features were limited by the absence of alpha or paired-chain data. When HLA alleles, especially DR and DQ, strongly co-occurred, attributing TCR associations to individual alleles was difficult. A group of highly shared sequence variants was considered likely to be a technical artifact of the sequencing pipeline. The only immune exposure information available for the cohort was CMV serostatus. The classifier was reported to diagnose cytomegalovirus status with high specificity and sensitivity in both the original cohort and the validation cohort.

In total, 630 or so healthy bone marrow donors made up the cohort. At the time of sampling, every cohort member was nominally healthy, though immune exposures that went unrecorded were likely present. The donor tested CMV seronegative, placing the donor among the 300 to 400 seronegative members of the cohort. A peripheral blood sample was collected from each donor, and TCR beta sequencing was performed on peripheral blood mononuclear cells. Genomic DNA extraction from the blood cell samples was performed with the Qiagen DNeasy Blood Extraction Kit. The library was produced with the immunoSEQ multiplex PCR assay. The multiplex PCR relied on a mix of 60 forward primers for TCR Vbeta segments and 13 reverse primers for TCR Jbeta segments. The CDR3 region of rearranged TCR beta genes was amplified from genomic DNA by a multiplex PCR assay. Amplified TCR beta libraries were sequenced as 87-base-pair reads on the Illumina HiSeq System. As for the authors' bioinformatics: Across the 666 repertoires, a later analysis counted 80 million or so unique TCR beta chains, roughly 11 million of which were shared by at least two donors. To remove PCR and sequencing errors, raw reads were error-corrected and collapsed into unique sequences using a nearest-neighbor algorithm that merged closely related sequences. To assign V, D and J gene segments, CDR3 sequences were aligned to IMGT reference sequences. For a sequence to be retained, at least a six-nucleotide match to both a V gene segment and a J gene segment was required. A rearrangement was called productive if the CDR3 had no stop codons and remained in frame with V and J, and every other rearrangement was called non-productive. Following IMGT convention, CDR3 was defined as the stretch from the second conserved V-encoded cysteine up to the conserved J-encoded phenylalanine. In an earlier analysis of just under 600 of the donors, sequences lacking an unambiguous match to a single V gene segment were excluded. In an earlier analysis of approximately 590 of the donors, V segments were called functional above 56.7% productive rearrangements and were called segregating when the between-donor standard deviation exceeded 5%. A statistical classification framework was built to diagnose cytomegalovirus status from the catalog of TCR beta chain sequences. A later analysis assigned V and J genes by comparing TCR nucleotide sequences with IMGT/GENE-DB human TR gene sequences. Using the TCRdist pipeline, a later analysis assigned CDR3 sequences along with most-parsimonious VDJ recombination scenarios. In a later analysis, each TCR beta chain was defined by its CDR3 amino acid sequence together with its V-gene family, and reads lacking a unique V-gene family were excluded. To address suspected cross-contamination and a sequencing artifact, a later analysis removed around 600 highly shared, low-generation-probability nucleotide sequences. In a later analysis, a clonal expansion index was calculated for each public chain from normalized within-repertoire ranks of inferred template counts. Generation probabilities in a later analysis came from a VDJ recombination model fitted to out-of-frame rearrangements, and those results were checked against IGoR. In a later analysis, TCR-TCR, TCR-HLA and TCR-CMV co-occurrence was scored with hypergeometric tests, and a repertoire-size bias correction was applied to TCR pairs. In a later analysis, false discovery rates were estimated by permuting HLA or CMV assignments 20 times. In a later analysis, co-occurring TCRs were grouped using DBSCAN, with TCRdist sequence similarity added in when clustering inside HLA-allele-positive subsets. Repertoires with fewer than 30,000 or more than 120,000 public chains were left out of co-occurrence clustering, as were about five repertoires with anomalous nucleotide sharing. TCRdb mirrors the immuneACCESS table, restricted to in-frame sequences. Some clones are absent from its copies; in checked studies, under half trace to an unresolved V gene, and the reason for the others is unknown. V, J and clone size were drawn from that table, and D and trimming were deduced from the DNA. The sample table contains roughly 200,000 clones; only one count was recorded for 65% to 85% of them. The ten largest clones add up to about 3.1% of the sample.

From cysteine to phenylalanine, the CDR3 is 12 amino acids long. Of the read, only the CDR3 DNA is kept; its 36 bases are in frame from base 1. V and J are truncated by 7 bases and 7 bases respectively, leaving an intervening sequence of 14 bases. The germline V gene (reference sequence) provides CDR1 GTSNPN and CDR2 SVGIG. This chain joins TRBV30 to TRBJ2-1; TRBD2 could be the D gene, as 5 bases match. The sequenced material came from PBMCs. The sequence was obtained from a female donor in good health and CMV-seronegative. Here is the DNA: TGTGCCTCCCGGGCTGGGGAGAATGAGCAGTTCTTC. Translated, it reads CASRAGENEQFF.